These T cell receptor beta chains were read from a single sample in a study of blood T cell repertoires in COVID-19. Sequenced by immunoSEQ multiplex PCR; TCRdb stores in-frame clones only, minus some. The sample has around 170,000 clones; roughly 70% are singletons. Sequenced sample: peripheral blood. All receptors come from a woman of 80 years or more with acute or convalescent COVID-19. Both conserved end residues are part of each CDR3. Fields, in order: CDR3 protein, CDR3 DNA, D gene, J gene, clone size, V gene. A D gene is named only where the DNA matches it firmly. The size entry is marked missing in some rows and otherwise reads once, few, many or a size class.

CASRTGGWLLGGELFF TGTGCCAGCAGGACAGGGGGCTGGCTACTGGGCGGGGAGCTGTTTTTT TRBD1 TRBJ2-2 NA TRBV11-3
CASSQAPDSGNTIYF TGTGCCAGCAGCCAAGCTCCTGACTCTGGAAACACCATATATTTT NA TRBJ1-3 NA TRBV28
CASSEQGVISGNTIYF TGTGCCAGCAGCGAGCAGGGGGTAATATCTGGAAACACCATATATTTT TRBD1 TRBJ1-3 once TRBV11-2
CASSQNDILAAFYNEQFF TGTGCCAGCAGCCAAAACGACATACTAGCGGCCTTCTACAATGAGCAGTTCTTC TRBD2 TRBJ2-1 NA TRBV4-2
CASSPRTGAGELFF TGTGCCAGCAGCCCCCGTACTGGAGCCGGGGAGCTGTTTTTT NA TRBJ2-2 few TRBV11-3
CASSYEVGSPGTEAFF TGTGCCAGCAGTTACGAGGTCGGCAGCCCGGGCACTGAAGCTTTCTTT NA TRBJ1-1 NA TRBV6-5
CAWSSQRSQPQHF TGTGCCTGGAGTTCACAAAGATCTCAGCCCCAGCATTTT NA TRBJ1-5 NA TRBV30
CASSIEEAPRTQYF TGTGCCAGCAGCATCGAAGAGGCCCCACGAACCCAGTACTTC NA TRBJ2-5 NA TRBV5-5
CASTVGLAVQETQYF TGTGCCAGCACCGTGGGACTAGCGGTACAAGAGACCCAGTACTTC TRBD2 TRBJ2-5 NA TRBV5-6
CASLTTLVQNTGELFF TGTGCCAGCCTCACCACATTGGTCCAAAACACCGGGGAGCTGTTTTTT NA TRBJ2-2 NA TRBV18
CASSYSRSTDTQYF TGTGCCAGCAGTTACTCCCGGAGCACAGATACGCAGTATTTT NA TRBJ2-3 once TRBV6-2/TRBV6-3
CASNDRQRDTEAFF TGTGCCAGCAACGACAGACAGAGAGACACTGAAGCTTTCTTT NA TRBJ1-1 few TRBV6-5
CASTNPGKTEAFF TGTGCCAGCACCAATCCAGGGAAGACTGAAGCTTTCTTT NA TRBJ1-1 NA TRBV6-5
CASSPSDEQFF TGTGCCAGCAGTCCCTCAGATGAGCAGTTCTTC NA TRBJ2-1 NA TRBV7-9
CASSIQRSTNTGELFF TGTGCCAGCAGTATCCAGCGGAGCACTAACACCGGGGAGCTGTTTTTT NA TRBJ2-2 NA TRBV6-8